These 22 T cell receptor beta chains were sequenced from one sample in a study of control samples from healthy donors and cancer patients (dated by TCRdb to the early 2020s). The library was obtained by the immunoSEQ multiplex PCR assay. The table was pulled from immuneACCESS by TCRdb, which kept in-frame rearrangements only. Such tables lose some clones; where checked, under half of the loss comes from unresolved V genes, and the rest has no known cause. Present in this sample are 65,000 to 95,000 clones, 75% to 90% of which were seen just once. The top ten clones comprise 7.2% of the sample. Material: blood. The origin of the receptors is a man between 50 and 59 years old in good health.

The J gene is TRBJ1-2, the V gene TRBV10-3; 7 nucleotides agree with TRBD1. V dropped 4 bases and J dropped 8; count of bases not matched to a gene: 4. The CDR3 sequence is 12 residues long. The germline V gene encodes CDR1 ENHRY and CDR2 SYGVKD. In DNA, the CDR3 is TGTGCCATCAGTGGACAGGGTCAAGGCTACACCTTC. Amino acids: CAISGQGQGYTF.

In this sample, this clone turned up a few times. The chain uses TRBV5-6 and TRBJ1-5; 8 nucleotides match TRBD1. This CDR3 is built from 15 residues. CDR1 SGHDT and CDR2 YYEEEE come from the germline V gene. Trimming took 4 bases from V and 7 from J; bases not matched to a gene: 10. CDR3 sequence (DNA): TGTGCCAGCAGCCGAGGACAGGGTTGGCGGCAGCCCCAGCATTTT. Amino acid sequence: CASSRGQGWRQPQHF.

This clone appeared once. The chain is built from TRBV7-8 and TRBJ1-1; maybe TRBD1 (5 bases). V was cut by 3 bases and J by 5 bases, with 13 bases left in between. The CDR3 is 14 amino acids. Germline CDR1 reads SGHVS; CDR2 reads FQNEAQ. The CDR3 DNA sequence: TGTGCCAGCAGCTTCCGGGGCTCGGGGACTGAAGCTTTCTTT. Translated, it gives CASSFRGSGTEAFF. Combining the CDR3 with reference TRBV7-8 and TRBJ1-1 gives the whole variable domain GAGVSQSPRYKVAKRGQDVALRCDPISGHVSLFWYQQALGQGPEFLTYFQNEAQLDKSGLPSDRFFAERPEGSVSTLKIQRTQQEDSAVYLCASSFRGSGTEAFFGQGTRLTVV.

The chain has TRBV7-2 and TRBJ2-2; D ambiguous. The V end lost 8 bases, the J end lost 3 bases, and 19 bases lay between the germline ends. The CDR3 extends over 16 amino acids. The germline gives CDR1 SGHTA, CDR2 FQGNSA. CDR3 in amino acids: CASVRRAGPYTGELFF. The CDR3 DNA reads TGTGCCAGCGTACGTCGTGCAGGTCCGTACACCGGGGAGCTGTTTTTT.

This chain uses TRBV18 with TRBJ2-7, with D possibly matching TRBD1 (7 bases). The CDR3 totals 17 residues. The germline gives CDR1 KGHSH, CDR2 LQKENI. V lost 3 bases, J lost 0 bases, and 18 bases lay in between. The CDR3 DNA reads TGTGCCAGCTCACCGCTAAGGGGGGACAGAGTCTCCTACGAGCAGTACTTC. It codes for CASSPLRGDRVSYEQYF. The full variable domain, in which reference TRBV18 and TRBJ2-7 provide the parts outside the CDR3, is NAGVMQNPRHLVRRRGQEARLRCSPMKGHSHVYWYRQLPEEGLKFMVYLQKENIIDESGMPKERFSAEFPKEGPSILRIQQVVRGDSAAYFCASSPLRGDRVSYEQYFGPGTRLTVT.

The chain uses TRBV5-6 and TRBJ2-7; 9 bases fit TRBD1. J lost 4 bases, V lost 4 bases, and 6 bases had no gene match. CDR1 is SGHDT and CDR2 is YYEEEE in the germline V gene. The length of the CDR3 is 14 residues. The CDR3 here is CASSPLDRGYEQYF. The CDR3 DNA reads TGTGCCAGCAGCCCCCTCGACAGGGGGTACGAGCAGTACTTC.

This chain joins TRBV7-2 and TRBJ2-7, with a possible D match to TRBD2 (6 bases). V gave up 5 bases and J gave up 1 base, with 18 bases separating them. In germline, CDR1 is SGHTA, CDR2 FQGNSA. The CDR3 loop spans 16 amino acids. The CDR3 region has the DNA TGTGCCAGCAGCCTGGCAATTGGGGCGGGGTCCTACGAGCAGTACTTC. It specifies CASSLAIGAGSYEQYF.

The gene calls are TRBV6-6 and TRBJ1-5, with a tentative D call TRBD1 (6 bases). CDR1 MNHNY and CDR2 SVGAGI come from the germline V gene (reference sequence). V was shortened by 7 bases and J by 1 base, with 14 bases between the two germline ends. The CDR3 spans 15 residues. The CDR3 sequence: CASTSPDSSNQPQHF. The CDR3 DNA reads as TGTGCCAGCACATCTCCGGACAGCAGCAATCAGCCCCAGCATTTT.

The gene calls are TRBV5-1 and TRBJ2-7; the D is unclear. The CDR3 is made up of 11 amino acids. Germline CDR1 and CDR2: SGHRS and YFSETQ. The ends were cut back, 0 bases at V and 7 bases at J, with 5 bases in the middle. CDR3 DNA sequence: TGCGCCAGCAGCTTGGAGGCGGAGCAGTACTTC. This gives the protein CASSLEAEQYF. The whole variable domain, filled in from reference TRBV5-1 and TRBJ2-7, reads KAGVTQTPRYLIKTRGQQVTLSCSPISGHRSVSWYQQTPGQGLQFLFEYFSETQRNKGNFPGRFSGRQFSNSRSEMNVSTLELGDSALYLCASSLEAEQYFGPGTRLTVT.

This chain joins TRBV5-4 and TRBJ1-5; no clear D. The CDR3 consists of 15 residues. Germline V lookup: CDR1 SGHNT, CDR2 YYREEE (reference sequence). V gave up 0 bases and J gave up 4 bases, with 11 bases separating them. CDR3 coding DNA: TGTGCCAGCAGCTTGGGCACGGAGCAAAATCAGCCCCAGCATTTT. Translating gives CASSLGTEQNQPQHF.

In its sample, this clone was seen a few times. This sequence joins TRBV6-5 and TRBJ1-2; D ambiguous. The V gene lost 0 bases and the J gene lost 3 bases, with 11 bases spanning the gap. CDR3 length equals 15 residues. Germline loops: CDR1 MNHEY, CDR2 SVGAGI. The DNA for the CDR3 is TGTGCCAGCAGTTACTCGAGGTTTCAGGACTATGGCTACACCTTC. Translated, it gives CASSYSRFQDYGYTF.

The chain employs TRBV25-1 and TRBJ2-7, with 11 nucleotides matching TRBD1. V was clipped by 4 bases and J by 6 bases; unmatched bases: 11. The CDR3 consists of 16 residues. The V gene's germline CDR1 is MGHDK and CDR2 SYGVNS. The CDR3 region is CASSVPGTGGIGEQYF. The CDR3 bases are TGTGCCAGCAGTGTCCCCGGGACAGGGGGAATAGGCGAGCAGTACTTC.

This chain joins TRBV7-9 and TRBJ2-5; D gene unclear. Germline V gene lookup returns CDR1 SEHNR and CDR2 FQNEAQ (reference sequence). V lost 5 bases, J lost 5 bases, and 6 bases lay in between. This CDR3 is built from 11 residues. Here the CDR3 DNA reads TGTGCCAGCAGCCCAGCGGAGACCCAGTACTTC. Protein sequence: CASSPAETQYF.

The J gene is TRBJ2-7, the V gene TRBV18; perhaps TRBD1 as D (6 bases). Trimming cost V 2 bases and J 6 bases, with 14 bases left between them. Germline CDR1 KGHSH, CDR2 LQKENI. CDR3 length equals 14 residues. The CDR3 DNA sequence: TGTGCCAGCTCACCAAGGCAGGGGCTCCCCGAGCAGTACTTC. This gives the protein CASSPRQGLPEQYF.

V is TRBV9 and J is TRBJ1-4, with 10 bases aligning to TRBD1. Germline values: CDR1 SGDLS, CDR2 YYNGEE. Trimming removed 0 bases from V and 7 bases from J; junction bases left unmatched: 0. The CDR3 is 14 amino acids. DNA of the CDR3: TGTGCCAGCAGCGTAGGACAGGGGGCTGAAAAACTGTTTTTT. As protein: CASSVGQGAEKLFF.

The J gene is TRBJ2-1, the V gene TRBV27; D is perhaps TRBD1 or TRBD2 (6 bases each). Germline-derived CDR1 and CDR2 are MNHEY and SMNVEV (reference sequence). This CDR3 has 15 residues. The V and J ends lost 6 bases and 0 bases respectively, with 12 bases between them. The chain's CDR3 is CASRLGGSSYNEQFF. DNA of the CDR3: TGTGCCAGCAGGCTCGGGGGCAGCTCCTACAATGAGCAGTTCTTC.

The chain carries TRBV30 and TRBJ1-1; 9 nucleotides align to TRBD1. Losses at the gene ends were 3 bases for V and 2 bases for J; bases not matched to a gene: 4. Germline CDR1 is GTSNPN and CDR2 is SVGIG (reference sequence). CDR3 length: 14 amino acids. This CDR3 reads CAWSLGQGNTEAFF. The DNA of the CDR3 is TGTGCCTGGAGCCTGGGACAGGGAAACACTGAAGCTTTCTTT.

The chain is built from TRBV11-3 and TRBJ1-6; 8 bases line up with TRBD1. Germline V gene data show CDR1 as SGHNT and CDR2 as YENEEA. Unmatched junction bases numbered 5, after V lost 5 bases and J lost 14 bases. CDR3 length equals 12 residues. CDR3 residues: CASSQGQGTLHF. CDR3 in DNA: TGTGCCAGCAGCCAAGGACAGGGTACCCTCCACTTT.

The chain uses TRBV7-3 and TRBJ1-3; D gene uncertain. The CDR3 has 16 residues. Germline V gene sequence: CDR1 SGHTA, CDR2 FQGTGA. The germline V and J ends were trimmed by 5 bases and 0 bases, with 14 bases remaining between them. This CDR3 reads CASSLRAGGSGNTIYF. CDR3 coding DNA: TGTGCCAGCAGCCTCCGGGCCGGAGGCTCTGGAAACACCATATATTTT.

This chain joins TRBV6-2 or TRBV6-3 and TRBJ2-5; 10 bases are a match to TRBD1. CDR1 and CDR2 from the germline V gene are MNHEY and SVGEGT. There are 19 residues in the CDR3. The junction had 15 bases not matched to a gene; V was cut back by 0 bases and J by 5 bases. CDR3 in amino acids: CASSYSNGTGAPPRETQYF. For the CDR3, the DNA is TGTGCCAGCAGTTACTCGAATGGGACAGGGGCGCCTCCCAGGGAGACCCAGTACTTC.

The chain has TRBV5-6 and TRBJ1-1, with 7 bases identical to TRBD1. V trimming: 2 bases; J trimming: 4 bases; junction bases outside the gene matches: 2. Germline CDR1 SGHDT, CDR2 YYEEEE. The CDR3 has 13 amino acids. The CDR3 loop reads CASSFQGGTEAFF. CDR3 coding DNA: TGTGCCAGCAGCTTCCAGGGGGGCACTGAAGCTTTCTTT.

This chain joins TRBV6-6 and TRBJ2-7, with 8 positions matching TRBD1. The CDR3 is made up of 15 amino acids. With 6 bases clipped from V and 7 bases from J, the junction kept 14 bases outside the gene matches. Looked up from germline, CDR1 is MNHNY and CDR2 is SVGAGI (reference sequence). CDR3 region: CASSMGTGGKEEQYF. Here the CDR3 DNA reads TGTGCCAGCAGCATGGGGACAGGTGGAAAGGAGGAGCAGTACTTC.